The 29 T cell receptor beta chains given below trace back to one sample, sequenced in a study of cytomegalovirus exposure and HLA in healthy donors. 60 Vbeta and 13 Jbeta primers were used in PCR. Clones were sequenced by immunoSEQ multiplex PCR, and TCRdb holds only the in-frame ones, with some missing. The profile shows around 150,000 clones, approximately 88% of them singletons. Sequencing input: PBMCs. The origin of the receptors is a woman in her forties in good health and CMV-seronegative.

This chain uses TRBV6-5 with TRBJ1-2; no firm D call. The germline CDR1 and CDR2 sequences are MNHEY and SVGAGI. Trimming left V 10 bases short and J 6 bases short, with 24 bases between. The CDR3 spans 15 residues. The CDR3 reads CATTLGASGFHGYTF. CDR3 nucleotide sequence: TGTGCCACGACCCTAGGTGCCTCGGGTTTTCATGGCTACACCTTC.

The chain has TRBV5-5 and TRBJ2-7; a possible D gene is TRBD2 (6 bases). The V end was cut by 4 bases, the J end by 3 bases, with 20 bases between. Per the germline V gene, CDR1 is SGHKS and CDR2 is YYEKEE (reference sequence). CDR3 length: 16 residues. The CDR3 loop is CASSPDGTFSDYEQYF. CDR3 coding DNA: TGTGCCAGCAGCCCAGACGGGACTTTTTCCGACTACGAGCAGTACTTC. Drawing the rest from reference TRBV5-5 and TRBJ2-7, the complete variable domain is DAGVTQSPTHLIKTRGQQVTLRCSPISGHKSVSWYQQVLGQGPQFIFQYYEKEERGRGNFPDRFSARQFPNYSSELNVNALLLGDSALYLCASSPDGTFSDYEQYFGPGTRLTVT.

A note on this clone: One end of the junction is discordant with germline, which a read error may explain. The chain couples TRBV7-9 to TRBJ2-1; 7 nucleotides agree with TRBD1. The germline V gene encodes CDR1 SEHNR and CDR2 FQNEAQ (reference sequence). This CDR3 has 16 amino acids. CDR3 bases: TGTTCCAGCAGCTTAGGTCCGGGACAGCTCTACAATGAGCAGTTCTTC. This codes for CSSSLGPGQLYNEQFF.

The CDR3 spells CASRVRLAGGHYEQYF. The CDR3 DNA is TGTGCCAGCAGGGTTCGTCTAGCGGGAGGGCACTACGAGCAGTACTTC. This chain uses TRBV27 with TRBJ2-7; TRBD2 matches at 12 bases. Germline CDR1 and CDR2: MNHEY and SMNVEV (reference sequence). V was pared by 6 bases and J by 3 bases, with 9 bases of the junction left unmatched. The CDR3 consists of 16 residues.

The table lists this clone with a count of one. A junction end diverges from the germline sequence, so it may reflect a read error. V gene TRBV7-9 combines with J gene TRBJ2-7, with TRBD1 as a possible D gene (6 bases). There are 12 residues in the CDR3. Germline assignment: CDR1 SEHNR and CDR2 FQNEAQ (reference sequence). CDR3 DNA: TGTTCCAGCGCACAGGGAACTTACGAGCAGTACTTC. Residues: CSSAQGTYEQYF.

The gene calls are TRBV7-2 and TRBJ1-4; D unresolved. V lost 5 bases to trimming and J lost 8 bases, with 15 bases between them. Germline-derived CDR1 and CDR2 are SGHTA and FQGNSA. The CDR3 extends over 14 amino acids. As DNA, the CDR3 is TGTGCCAGCAGCCCTGCGTACAGCAGGGAAAAACTGTTTTTT. It yields the protein CASSPAYSREKLFF.

This sequence joins TRBV27 and TRBJ2-7; 11 bases fit TRBD2. There are 14 residues in the CDR3. From germline, CDR1 is MNHEY and CDR2 SMNVEV (reference sequence). J gave up 4 bases and V 6 bases, and 5 bases lay outside the gene matches. CDR3 amino acids: CASRTGLAVYEQYF. The DNA for the CDR3 is TGTGCCAGCAGAACGGGACTAGCGGTGTACGAGCAGTACTTC.

CDR3 in amino acids: CASLPPGTDTQYF. As DNA, the CDR3 is TGTGCCAGCCTTCCCCCAGGGACAGATACGCAGTATTTT. The chain is built from TRBV28 and TRBJ2-3; the D gene is possibly TRBD1 (5 bases). CDR3 length equals 13 residues. Trimming took off 8 bases at V and 3 bases at J, with 12 bases between the two ends. The germline V gene encodes CDR1 MDHEN and CDR2 SYDVKM.

V and J are TRBV5-1 and TRBJ2-1; TRBD1 agrees at 7 bases. Looked up from germline, CDR1 is SGHRS and CDR2 is YFSETQ. There are 13 residues in the CDR3. V was pared by 4 bases and J by 8 bases, with 6 bases of the junction left unmatched. Written as DNA, the CDR3 is TGCGCCAGCAGCCTACAAACAGGGGATGAGCAGTTCTTC. This sequence encodes CASSLQTGDEQFF.

The table lists this clone with a count of one. The chain uses TRBV2 and TRBJ2-1, with 8 bases matching TRBD2. V lost 5 bases to trimming and J lost 8 bases; unmatched junction nucleotides: 14. CDR3 size: 16 residues. Per germline, CDR1 SNHLY and CDR2 FYNNEI. For the CDR3, the DNA is TGTGCCAGCAGTCCAACGAGCGGGAGAATCCCTCATGAGCAGTTCTTC. Protein sequence: CASSPTSGRIPHEQFF.

The chain employs TRBV6-5 and TRBJ2-5; 7 bases line up with TRBD2. V shed 6 bases and J 4 bases; nucleotides not matched to a gene: 8. Germline V lookup: CDR1 MNHEY, CDR2 SVGAGI. The CDR3 runs to 14 residues. CDR3 protein: CASSLGGRLETQYF. CDR3 nucleotides: TGTGCCAGCAGCTTAGGCGGGAGACTAGAGACCCAGTACTTC.

The V and J genes are TRBV6-5 and TRBJ2-1; 10 bases map to TRBD1. The CDR3 extends over 14 amino acids. After removal of 2 bases from V and 12 bases from J, the junction contained 7 bases not matched to a gene. Looked up from germline, CDR1 is MNHEY and CDR2 is SVGAGI. The CDR3 bases are TGTGCCAGCAGTTACGAGGGACAGGGGTTCGGGCAGTTCTTC. It yields the protein CASSYEGQGFGQFF.

The CDR3 region is CAIRGLAGAYEQYF. Here the CDR3 DNA reads TGTGCCATCAGGGGACTAGCGGGGGCCTACGAGCAGTACTTC. The V and J genes are TRBV10-3 and TRBJ2-5; 14 nucleotides agree with TRBD2. Gene TRBJ2-7 matches the end of the DNA better, so the J call may be wrong. This CDR3 region has 14 residues. Germline V gives CDR1 ENHRY, CDR2 SYGVKD.

The chain carries TRBV28 and TRBJ2-2, with 10 positions matching TRBD1. The junction had 9 bases not matched to a gene; V was cut back by 1 base and J by 7 bases. The CDR3 length is 17 residues. Germline-derived CDR1 and CDR2 are MDHEN and SYDVKM. Written as DNA, the CDR3 is TGTGCCAGCAGTTTATCTCCCCGGACAGGGGGAATCGGGGAGCTGTTTTTT. The encoded protein is CASSLSPRTGGIGELFF.

This chain joins TRBV21-1 and TRBJ1-2; TRBD1, the D gene given by the table, was not confirmed from the DNA. TRBV21-1 is a documented pseudogene. The CDR3 covers 20 residues. CDR3 protein: CASSKRKEQRTGRKSYGYTF. CDR3 nucleotides: TGTGCCAGCAGCAAACGAAAAGAACAAAGGACAGGCCGCAAGAGCTATGGCTACACCTTC.

The gene calls are TRBV6-4 and TRBJ2-6; the match to TRBD2 covers 8 bases. V was clipped by 3 bases and J by 1 base; unmatched bases: 5. The CDR3 runs to 17 residues. CDR1 is MRHNA and CDR2 is SNTAGT in the germline V gene. DNA of the CDR3: TGTGCCAGCAGTGAGTCAAGCGGGGGTTCTGGGGCCAACGTCCTGACTTTC. Translated: CASSESSGGSGANVLTF.

This chain's CDR3 is CAWGSGISYNEQFF. CDR3 in DNA: TGTGCCTGGGGGAGCGGGATCTCCTACAATGAGCAGTTCTTC. The rearrangement links TRBV30 to TRBJ2-1, with 7 bases identical to TRBD2. Germline lookup yields CDR1 GTSNPN and CDR2 SVGIG (reference sequence). V shed 5 bases and J 0 bases; nucleotides not matched to a gene: 4. The length of the CDR3 is 14 residues.

This clone was observed a handful of times. The genes are TRBV20-1 and TRBJ1-5, with D unclear. The germline V and J ends were trimmed by 8 bases and 5 bases, with 4 bases remaining between them. The CDR3 covers 9 residues. The germline CDR1 and CDR2 sequences are DFQATT and SNEGSKA (reference sequence). The CDR3 protein is CSTDQPQHF. The CDR3 nucleotides read TGCAGTACAGATCAGCCCCAGCATTTT.

This clone was observed a single time. This chain links TRBV7-9 with TRBJ1-1, with D hard to call. Trimming took 3 bases from V and 6 from J, leaving 8 bases between them. Germline CDR1 reads SEHNR; CDR2 reads FQNEAQ (reference sequence). The CDR3 runs 12 residues. CDR3 protein: CASSFGNSEAFF. CDR3 in DNA: TGTGCCAGCAGCTTCGGGAATTCTGAAGCTTTCTTT.

This clone was seen a few times. This chain uses TRBV7-9 with TRBJ2-3; TRBD2 matches 7 bases. Germline CDR1 reads SEHNR; CDR2 reads FQNEAQ (reference sequence). The V and J ends lost 8 bases and 3 bases, in that order; junction bases with no gene match: 5. The CDR3 is made up of 13 amino acids. This CDR3 is CASGEGGTDTQYF. The CDR3 DNA reads TGTGCCAGCGGGGAGGGAGGGACAGATACGCAGTATTTT.

This clone has more than one count but fewer than ten. This sequence joins TRBV5-8 and TRBJ1-1, with TRBD1 identical over 9 bases. The germline V gene has CDR1 SGHTS and CDR2 YDEGEE. The length of the CDR3 is 16 residues. V gave up 0 bases and J gave up 6 bases; unmatched junction bases: 9. The CDR3 here is CASSLAPTGGFAEAFF. CDR3 DNA sequence: TGTGCCAGCAGCTTGGCTCCAACAGGGGGCTTCGCTGAAGCTTTCTTT.

CDR3 nucleotides: TGTGCCAGCAGCTTACACCCGACTAGCGGGAGCTCCTACAATGAGCAGTTCTTC. Residues: CASSLHPTSGSSYNEQFF. This sequence joins TRBV7-2 and TRBJ2-1; 12 bases match TRBD2. CDR1 is SGHTA and CDR2 is FQGNSA in the germline V gene. The V gene end was trimmed by 2 bases and the J gene end by 0 bases; junction bases not matched to a gene: 5. The CDR3 has 18 residues.

CDR3 sequence reads: CASADSTNYGYTF. CDR3 coding DNA: TGTGCCAGCGCCGACAGTACTAACTATGGCTACACCTTC. This chain joins TRBV28 and TRBJ1-2; D perhaps matches TRBD1 (5 bases). The CDR3 has 13 amino acids. CDR1 is MDHEN, CDR2 SYDVKM, per germline. The V and J ends lost 8 bases and 0 bases respectively, with 10 bases between them.

The gene calls are TRBV7-6 and TRBJ2-2, with D possibly TRBD1 on 5 matching bases. Trimming left V 5 bases short and J 4 bases short, with 11 bases between. The germline gives CDR1 SGHVS, CDR2 FNYEAQ. The CDR3 totals 14 residues. The CDR3 sequence: CASSATGPTGELFF. The DNA of the CDR3 is TGTGCCAGCAGCGCAACAGGCCCCACCGGGGAGCTGTTTTTT.

The chain has TRBV2 and TRBJ2-7, with 12 bases fitting TRBD2. The CDR3 spans 14 residues. Germline CDR1 is SNHLY and CDR2 is FYNNEI. The ends lost 6 bases at V and 3 bases at J; junction bases unmatched: 3. In DNA form, the CDR3 reads TGTGCCAGCAGAGGACTAGCGGGATACTACGAGCAGTACTTC. Amino acid sequence: CASRGLAGYYEQYF.

The chain recombines TRBV27 with TRBJ2-1; 9 positions agree with TRBD1. CDR1 MNHEY and CDR2 SMNVEV come from the germline V gene (reference sequence). The junction had 4 bases not matched to a gene; V was cut back by 7 bases and J by 0 bases. The CDR3 length is 15 residues. CDR3 bases: TGTGCCAGCAACCCGGGACAGGGCTCCTACAATGAGCAGTTCTTC. Translated, it gives CASNPGQGSYNEQFF.

The chain is built from TRBV6-5 and TRBJ2-1; maybe TRBD1 (5 bases). The V gene lost 0 bases and the J gene lost 7 bases, with 13 bases spanning the gap. The CDR3 is 15 residues long. The germline CDR1 and CDR2 sequences are MNHEY and SVGAGI. CDR3 region: CASSYSNAPGNEQFF. DNA for the CDR3: TGTGCCAGCAGTTACTCAAACGCACCAGGGAATGAGCAGTTCTTC.

J is TRBJ2-1 and V is TRBV30; 7 bases fit TRBD1. V gave up 5 bases and J gave up 9 bases; unmatched junction bases: 16. This CDR3 is built from 15 residues. Germline-derived CDR1 and CDR2 are GTSNPN and SVGIG (reference sequence). The CDR3 nucleotides are TGTGCCTGGTCTTATGGGTCAGCGGCAGGGGGTGAGCAGTTCTTC. Its translation is CAWSYGSAAGGEQFF.

The genes are TRBV28 and TRBJ1-6; possible D gene TRBD1, 6 bases. Trimming took 6 bases from V and 6 from J, leaving 18 bases between them. Germline V gives CDR1 MDHEN, CDR2 SYDVKM. This CDR3 is 16 amino acids long. CDR3 region: CASSSGTFSFNSPLHF. The CDR3 DNA reads as TGTGCCAGCAGCTCCGGGACATTCAGTTTTAATTCACCCCTCCACTTT.